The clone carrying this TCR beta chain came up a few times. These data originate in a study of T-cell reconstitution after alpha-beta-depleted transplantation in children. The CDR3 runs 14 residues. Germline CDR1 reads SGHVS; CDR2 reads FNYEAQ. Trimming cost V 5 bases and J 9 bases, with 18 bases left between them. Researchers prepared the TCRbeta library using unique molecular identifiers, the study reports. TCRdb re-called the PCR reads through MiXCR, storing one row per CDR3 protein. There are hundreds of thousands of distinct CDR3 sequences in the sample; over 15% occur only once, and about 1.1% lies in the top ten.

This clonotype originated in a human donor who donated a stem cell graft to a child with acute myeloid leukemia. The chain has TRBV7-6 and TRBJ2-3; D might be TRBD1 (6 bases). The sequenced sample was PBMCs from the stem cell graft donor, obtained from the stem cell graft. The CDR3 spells CASSVNQQGPTQYF. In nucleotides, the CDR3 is TGTGCCAGCAGCGTAAATCAACAGGGACCCACGCAGTATTTT.